The clone carrying this T cell receptor (beta chain) has more than one count but fewer than ten. Its target is not known. Other DNA variants within this sample encode the same CDR3. Expressed TCRB transcripts were sequenced, since all the RNA that had been isolated was reverse transcribed. TCRdb keeps only in-frame clones here, not all; method: immunoSEQ multiplex PCR. The table has 600,000 to 750,000 clones, roughly 12% seen once; the top ten hold around 0.12%. Per germline, CDR1 SNHLY and CDR2 FYNNEI. V was pared by 2 bases and J by 5 bases, with 6 bases between. CDR3 size: 12 residues. The record originates from a study of beta chain features in type 1 diabetes. Study-wide findings and caveats: Any PCR bias toward short templates would affect both groups alike. There was a moderate but significant shortening of TCRB CDR3s in all four CD4+ subsets of Type 1 diabetes patients.

This receptor was identified in a man aged 25-45 years with type 1 diabetes. The sample consisted of naive CD4+ T cells from blood. The chain has TRBV2 and TRBJ1-1; TRBD1 is a possible D gene (5 bases). CDR3 bases: TGTGCCAGCAGTGAACAGGGAACTGAAGCTTTCTTT. Protein: CASSEQGTEAFF.